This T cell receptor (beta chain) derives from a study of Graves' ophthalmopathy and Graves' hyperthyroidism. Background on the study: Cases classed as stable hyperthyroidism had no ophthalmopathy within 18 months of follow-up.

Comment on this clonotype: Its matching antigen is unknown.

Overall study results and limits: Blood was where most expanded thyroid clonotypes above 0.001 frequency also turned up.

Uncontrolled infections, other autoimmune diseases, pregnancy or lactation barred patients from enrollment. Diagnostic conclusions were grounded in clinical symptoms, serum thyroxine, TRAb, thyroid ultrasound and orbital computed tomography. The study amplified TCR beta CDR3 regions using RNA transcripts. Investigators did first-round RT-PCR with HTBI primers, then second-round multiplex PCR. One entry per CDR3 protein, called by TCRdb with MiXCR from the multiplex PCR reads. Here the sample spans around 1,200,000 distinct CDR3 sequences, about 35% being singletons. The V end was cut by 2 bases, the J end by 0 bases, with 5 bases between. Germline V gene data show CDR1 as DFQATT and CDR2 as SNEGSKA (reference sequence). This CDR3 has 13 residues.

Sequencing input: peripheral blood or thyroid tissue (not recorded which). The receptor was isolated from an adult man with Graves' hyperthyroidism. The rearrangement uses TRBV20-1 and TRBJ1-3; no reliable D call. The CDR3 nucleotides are TGCAGTGCTAGACCCTACTCTGGAAACACCATATATTTT. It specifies CSARPYSGNTIYF.